The count of the clone carrying this T cell receptor beta chain is one. This sample was taken from a study of glioma-infiltrating T cells. This CDR3 is built from 11 residues. V gave up 9 bases and J gave up 11 bases, with 16 bases separating them. Germline V gives CDR1 MNHEY, CDR2 SMNVEV (reference sequence). Using RNA template, CDR3s of TCR alpha and beta were amplified with iRepertoire arm-PCR. A single record per CDR3 protein comes from TCRdb applying MiXCR to the multiplex PCR reads. Of roughly 200,000 distinct CDR3 sequences detected, roughly a third appear once; the ten largest clones hold roughly a fifth.

The sample consisted of glioma tissue, nonneoplastic brain tissue, or PBMCs (not recorded which). The V and J genes are TRBV27 and TRBJ2-5; a possible D gene is TRBD1 (6 bases). This clonotype was obtained from a human donor with low-grade glioma or glioblastoma, undergoing nonglioma brain surgery, or in good health (not recorded which). The CDR3 coding sequence is TGTGCCAGAGGGTCCGCCGGGACACAGTACTTC. Translating gives CARGSAGTQYF.